Listed below are T cell receptor beta chains from one sample, sequenced in a study of blood T cell repertoires in COVID-19. Libraries were prepared by immunoSEQ multiplex PCR; TCRdb keeps only in-frame clonotypes and omits some of them. Among 40,000 or so clones, 80% to 95% were seen once, and the ten largest hold under 2.5%. Sample: peripheral blood. All receptors come from a man aged 45-65 years with active COVID-19. Both conserved end residues are part of each CDR3.

>TRBV7-3|TRBJ1-1
CASRPTGGTEAFF
>TRBV7-9|TRBJ1-1
CASSDRPGQGAMNTEAFF
>TRBV3-1/TRBV3-2|TRBJ2-3
CASSPTSVTDTQYF
>TRBV15|TRBJ1-1
CATSRSVNTEAFF
>TRBV7-2|TRBJ1-5
CASSRDRDQPQHF
>TRBV7-9|TRBJ2-1
CASSLALAGGQEQFF
>TRBV5-1|TRBJ1-5
CASSPGGDQPQHF
>TRBV15|TRBJ1-3
CATSNQGNRNTIYF
>TRBV7-3|TRBJ1-1
CASSLWQGKAFF
>TRBV20-1|TRBJ2-5
CSARDHETQYF
>TRBV5-1|TRBJ1-2
CASRLNPDRGGYGYTF
>TRBV7-2|TRBJ1-1
CASSLGPGTVMNTEAFF
>TRBV3-1/TRBV3-2|TRBJ1-1
CASSPRNTEAFF
>TRBV12-5|TRBJ1-6
CASGTGNSPLHF
>TRBV30|TRBJ2-7
CAWSFEITPTREQYF
>TRBV7-3|TRBJ2-7
CASSLRQGSEQYF
>TRBV30|TRBJ1-1
CAWSVKRPEAFF
>TRBV2|TRBJ2-7
CASSALAGAAVYEQYF
>TRBV11-3|TRBJ2-3
CASSLFSSGTQYF
>TRBV5-1|TRBJ2-2
CASSSTGNGELFF
>TRBV5-4|TRBJ2-3
CASSQYRGRGTDTQYF
>TRBV27|TRBJ2-1
CASSGQGIHEQFF
>TRBV29-1|TRBJ2-1
CSHLAGISYNEQFF
>TRBV7-8|TRBJ1-1
CASSPQGGKTEAFF
>TRBV5-6|TRBJ1-1
CASLDSSNTEAFF
>TRBV2|TRBJ1-1
CASRLRGLDTEAFF
>TRBV19|TRBJ2-1
CASSISSGGAYNEQFF
>TRBV29-1|TRBJ2-5
CSVAPSGGQETQYF
>TRBV7-8|TRBJ2-7
CASSPPGYEQYF
>TRBV4-2|TRBJ2-1
CASSQGLRAGVSNEQFF
>TRBV19|TRBJ1-6
CASSIYGVNSPLHF
>TRBV6-4|TRBJ1-6
CASSDSWGDSPLHF
>TRBV29-1|TRBJ2-1
CSVVPFTEFNEQFF
>TRBV30|TRBJ1-1
CAWSVTRETEAFF
>TRBV6-5|TRBJ2-7
CASSYSGRGRSYEQYF
>TRBV5-6|TRBJ2-2
CASSLRQGNTGELFF
>TRBV24-1|TRBJ2-7
CATSLLWLAALEQYF
>TRBV10-2|TRBJ1-2
CASSPDSFYGYTF
>TRBV18|TRBJ1-3
CASSPISGGSSGNTIYF
>TRBV5-1|TRBJ1-1
CASSSGQFMNTEAFF
>TRBV5-1|TRBJ2-5
CASSFRGQETQYF
>TRBV5-4|TRBJ1-1
CASSPEEPGTEAFF
>TRBV10-3|TRBJ2-5
CAISESTGETQYF
>TRBV18|TRBJ1-1
CASSPVDKQNTEAFF
>TRBV4-3|TRBJ2-7
CASSQALAGGGYEQYF
>TRBV7-3|TRBJ2-5
CASSSGLQETQYF
>TRBV2|TRBJ1-2
CASSEWRGQVGYTF
>TRBV25-1|TRBJ1-2
CASRVPGQGILSYGYTF
>TRBV18|TRBJ2-1
CATTGTDVNNEQFF
>TRBV19|TRBJ1-1
CASRGQAMNTEAFF
>TRBV14|TRBJ1-2
CASSRRQGYYGYTF
>TRBV3-1/TRBV3-2|TRBJ2-3
CASSQDRGGGTDTQYF
>TRBV19|TRBJ2-3
CASSISLFDTQYF
>TRBV30|TRBJ2-4
CAWSVGQVLAKNIQYF
>TRBV5-1|TRBJ2-1
CASSFLAAYNEQFF